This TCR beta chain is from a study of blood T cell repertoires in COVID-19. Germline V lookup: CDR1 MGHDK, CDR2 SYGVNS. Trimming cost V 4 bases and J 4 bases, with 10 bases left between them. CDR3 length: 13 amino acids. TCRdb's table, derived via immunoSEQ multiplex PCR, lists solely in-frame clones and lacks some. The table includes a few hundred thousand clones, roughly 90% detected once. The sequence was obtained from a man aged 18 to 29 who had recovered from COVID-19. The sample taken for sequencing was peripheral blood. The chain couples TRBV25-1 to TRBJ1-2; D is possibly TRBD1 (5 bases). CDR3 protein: CASSGLGGYGYTF. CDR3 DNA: TGTGCCAGCAGTGGATTGGGGGGCTATGGCTACACCTTC.